Listed below are T cell receptor beta chains from one sample, sequenced in a study of beta chain features in type 1 diabetes. The assay was immunoSEQ multiplex PCR, and TCRdb's table has in-frame clones only and misses some. In the table there are around 330,000 clones, about 10% of which are singletons. The specimen sequenced was naive CD4+ T cells from blood. Every receptor here comes from a woman in her 30s in good health. Each CDR3 is given with its conserved first and last residue. Expanded clones are given a class, and other clones once, few, many or no size at all.

cdr3_aa,v_call,clone_size,j_call
CASSHSGEDTQYF,TRBV5-1,NA,TRBJ2-3
CASSPFRGTSGNNEQFF,TRBV18,few,TRBJ2-1
CASSLQGENWETQYF,TRBV6-5,NA,TRBJ2-5
CATSRGLYTDTQYF,TRBV15,few,TRBJ2-3
CASSRDRNTEAFF,TRBV27,NA,TRBJ1-1
CSVGGLPYEQYF,TRBV29-1,NA,TRBJ2-7
CASSFSEDEQFF,TRBV7-6,few,TRBJ2-1
CASSVGYRAGHEQYF,TRBV9,NA,TRBJ2-7
CASSLARQGVAKNIQYF,TRBV7-2,few,TRBJ2-4
CASSVGQRGYNEQFF,TRBV9,few,TRBJ2-1
CASSLSHTGKNIQYF,TRBV28,NA,TRBJ2-4
CSVVRGQGKSEAFF,TRBV29-1,NA,TRBJ1-1
CASSPTGSGNTIYF,TRBV9,NA,TRBJ1-3
CASSATPGPSYEQYF,TRBV7-2,few,TRBJ2-7
CASSLDKNTEAFF,TRBV7-9,NA,TRBJ1-1
CASTGDSNQPQHF,TRBV2,few,TRBJ1-5
CASSSRTGRKDTQYF,TRBV7-3,NA,TRBJ2-3
CASSLRTGNAYEQYF,TRBV5-1,few,TRBJ2-7
CAIKPGLAMNEQFF,TRBV27,NA,TRBJ2-1
CASSPGMTSGRQETQYF,TRBV5-1,NA,TRBJ2-5
CASSRTTSSSYNEQFF,TRBV5-4,NA,TRBJ2-1
CASSYQEVGTDTQYF,TRBV7-9,few,TRBJ2-3
CASNAGMNTEAFF,TRBV27,NA,TRBJ1-1
CASSFGGTQETQYF,TRBV28,NA,TRBJ2-5
CASSSRPRYEQYF,TRBV7-2,few,TRBJ2-7
CASSTDPSPRAFF,TRBV5-1,few,TRBJ1-1
CASSLVRGSNYGYTF,TRBV7-8,NA,TRBJ1-2
CASSGRLAGDNEQFF,TRBV5-1,few,TRBJ2-1
CASSLTSSEHNEQFF,TRBV7-3,few,TRBJ2-1
CASSTQGNREQYF,TRBV27,few,TRBJ2-7
CASSVVAGGGYNEQFF,TRBV9,few,TRBJ2-1
CASSLGTGDTQYF,TRBV7-2,NA,TRBJ2-3
CASSQSGGGEETQYF,TRBV28,NA,TRBJ2-5
CASSLAGDTGELFF,TRBV5-1,few,TRBJ2-2
CASIPSRVSQPQHF,TRBV28,NA,TRBJ1-5
CASRLTSDEQFF,TRBV5-1,NA,TRBJ2-1
CASSIDGVTGEQFF,TRBV19,NA,TRBJ2-1
CASSQAGGNTGELFF,TRBV4-3,NA,TRBJ2-2
CASSPRREGLGEQFF,TRBV18,few,TRBJ2-1
CASSLVPAEQYNEQFF,TRBV5-6,NA,TRBJ2-1
CASSFGQASYNEQFF,TRBV7-2,few,TRBJ2-1
CAISESEVGLSGANVLTF,TRBV10-3,few,TRBJ2-6
CASSQGEGGLYNEQFF,TRBV4-3,NA,TRBJ2-1
CASSSGLAGGTEQYF,TRBV7-2,few,TRBJ2-7
CASSLGTSGSTDTQYF,TRBV5-1,NA,TRBJ2-3
CASSSDGVRGYTF,TRBV28,NA,TRBJ1-2
CASSEVAKNNEQFF,TRBV2,few,TRBJ2-1
CASSYRRVQAGELFF,TRBV6-5,NA,TRBJ2-2
CASSQRQPQHF,TRBV28,NA,TRBJ1-5
CASSSPSTGEQFF,TRBV28,few,TRBJ2-1
CASSVVSGATTGELFF,TRBV9,NA,TRBJ2-2
CASSGQGHSGNTIYF,TRBV7-9,NA,TRBJ1-3